This T cell receptor beta chain was obtained from a study of T cell changes during pregnancy in multiple sclerosis. Data came from immunoSEQ multiplex PCR; TCRdb stores just in-frame clones and leaves some out. The sample contains 45,000 to 50,000 clones, around 93% of which appear only once. The CDR3 loop spans 12 amino acids. Per germline, CDR1 ENHRY and CDR2 SYGVKD. Trimming left V 8 bases short and J 6 bases short, with 11 bases between. The chain recombines TRBV10-3 with TRBJ2-1; D uncertain. This sequence originates from a female donor with multiple sclerosis, enrolled in a pregnancy study. Sequenced material: CD8+ T cells from peripheral blood mononuclear cells, taken in the first trimester of pregnancy. The CDR3 bases are TGTGCCATCGGGTCCTCGGGCAATGAGCAGTTCTTC. Its protein is CAIGSSGNEQFF.